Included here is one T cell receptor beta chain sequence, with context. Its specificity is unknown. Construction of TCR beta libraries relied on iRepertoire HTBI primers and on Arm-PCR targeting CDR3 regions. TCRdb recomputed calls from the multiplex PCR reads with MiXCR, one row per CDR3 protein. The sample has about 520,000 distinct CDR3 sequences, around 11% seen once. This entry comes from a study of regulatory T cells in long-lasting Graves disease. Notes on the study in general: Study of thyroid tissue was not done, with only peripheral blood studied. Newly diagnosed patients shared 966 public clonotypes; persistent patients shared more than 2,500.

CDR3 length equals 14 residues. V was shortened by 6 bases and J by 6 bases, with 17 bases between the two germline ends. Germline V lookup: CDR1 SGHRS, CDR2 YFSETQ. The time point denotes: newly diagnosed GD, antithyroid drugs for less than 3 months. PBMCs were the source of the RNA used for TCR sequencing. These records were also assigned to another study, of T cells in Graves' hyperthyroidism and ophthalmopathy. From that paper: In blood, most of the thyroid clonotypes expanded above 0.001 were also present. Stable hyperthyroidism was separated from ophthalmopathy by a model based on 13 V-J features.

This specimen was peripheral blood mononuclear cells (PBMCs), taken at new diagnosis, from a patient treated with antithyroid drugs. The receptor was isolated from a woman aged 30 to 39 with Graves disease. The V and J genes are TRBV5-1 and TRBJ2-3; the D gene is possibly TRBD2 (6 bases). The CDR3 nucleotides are TGCGCCAGCACCCCGGAAGCTAGCGCGGATACGCAGTATTTT. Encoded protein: CASTPEASADTQYF.